Listed below are T cell receptor beta chains from one sample, sequenced in a study of cytomegalovirus exposure and HLA in healthy donors. Sequencing used immunoSEQ multiplex PCR; TCRdb keeps in-frame clones, though not all of them. The sample lists over 130,000 clones, 75% to 90% occurring once. The sequenced material came from PBMCs. The receptor set was obtained from a female donor in good health and CMV-seronegative. CDR3s include the opening cysteine and the closing phenylalanine or tryptophan. A D gene is named only where the DNA matches it firmly. Expanded clones get a size class; other rows say once, few or many, or leave the size out.

DNA: TGTGCCAGCAGCTCTTGGACTAGCGGGAGATGGGAGTACAATGAGCAGTTCTTC
CDR3: CASSSWTSGRWEYNEQFF
D: TRBD2
length: 18
V: TRBV11-2
J: TRBJ2-1
size: NA

DNA: TGCGCCAGCAGCCCCGGGACAGGGGGTCCCTATGGCTACACCTTC
CDR3: CASSPGTGGPYGYTF
D: TRBD1
length: 15
V: TRBV4-1
J: TRBJ1-2
size: once

DNA: TGTGCCAGCAGTCCCGGGACTAGCACCTCCTACGAGCAGTACTTC
CDR3: CASSPGTSTSYEQYF
D: TRBD2
length: 15
V: TRBV2
J: TRBJ2-7
size: NA

DNA: TGTGCCACCAGCAGAGGGACTAGCGGGGCTTACGAGCAGTACTTC
CDR3: CATSRGTSGAYEQYF
D: TRBD2
length: 15
V: TRBV15
J: TRBJ2-7
size: NA

DNA: TGCAGCGTTGAAGGCAGGTTTTATGGCTACACCTTC
CDR3: CSVEGRFYGYTF
D: NA
length: 12
V: TRBV29-1
J: TRBJ1-2
size: once

DNA: TGCGCCAGCAGCGGGTGGGGTAGCGGCACAGATACGCAGTATTTT
CDR3: CASSGWGSGTDTQYF
D: NA
length: 15
V: TRBV10-2
J: TRBJ2-3
size: NA

DNA: TGTGCCAGCAGTGTCGGGGACAGGTACAATGAGCAGTTCTTC
CDR3: CASSVGDRYNEQFF
D: TRBD1
length: 14
V: TRBV27
J: TRBJ2-1
size: few

DNA: TGTGCCAGCAGCCAGGGACTAGCGGATGAGCAGTTCTTC
CDR3: CASSQGLADEQFF
D: TRBD2
length: 13
V: TRBV11-1
J: TRBJ2-1
size: NA

DNA: TGTGCCAGCAGTTTATTGGGCCGAAAAGAGACCCAGTACTTC
CDR3: CASSLLGRKETQYF
D: NA
length: 14
V: TRBV28
J: TRBJ2-5
size: NA

DNA: TGTGCCAGCAGTTACTCCCAGACAGGGGCACCCTACGAGCAGTACTTC
CDR3: CASSYSQTGAPYEQYF
D: TRBD1
length: 16
V: TRBV6-5
J: TRBJ2-7
size: NA

DNA: TGTGCCAGCAGCCTAGGGACATTAAATGGCTACACCTTC
CDR3: CASSLGTLNGYTF
D: NA
length: 13
V: TRBV7-9
J: TRBJ1-2
size: NA

DNA: TGTGCCAGCAGTTTTACGGAGGCTAGCAATCAGCCCCAGCATTTT
CDR3: CASSFTEASNQPQHF
D: NA
length: 15
V: TRBV28
J: TRBJ1-5
size: NA

DNA: TGTGCCAGCTCACTTAGCGGGACAGCCTACAATGAGCAGTTCTTC
CDR3: CASSLSGTAYNEQFF
D: NA
length: 15
V: TRBV18
J: TRBJ2-1
size: NA

DNA: TGTGCCAGCAGTTCCCTAGCGGGAGGGCCCGGTAATGAGCAGTTCTTC
CDR3: CASSSLAGGPGNEQFF
D: TRBD2
length: 16
V: TRBV27
J: TRBJ2-1
size: NA

DNA: TGTGCCAGCAGCGATCCATTCAGGGTCTATGGCTACACCTTC
CDR3: CASSDPFRVYGYTF
D: NA
length: 14
V: TRBV9
J: TRBJ1-2
size: NA

DNA: TGTGCCAGCAGTAATGACAGGTATCAGCCCCAGCATTTT
CDR3: CASSNDRYQPQHF
D: NA
length: 13
V: TRBV6-5
J: TRBJ1-5
size: NA

DNA: TGTGCCACCAGCCAGCGGGGAGAGACCCAGTACTTC
CDR3: CATSQRGETQYF
D: TRBD2
length: 12
V: TRBV15
J: TRBJ2-5
size: NA

DNA: TGTGCCAGCTCACCGGGGAGGTCGGGAACTGAAGCTTTCTTT
CDR3: CASSPGRSGTEAFF
D: NA
length: 14
V: TRBV18
J: TRBJ1-1
size: NA

DNA: TGTGCCAGCAGTGAAAGGGGTCGGGTCTATGGCTACACCTTC
CDR3: CASSERGRVYGYTF
D: NA
length: 14
V: TRBV25-1
J: TRBJ1-2
size: NA

DNA: TGTGCCAGCAGTTTCCGACCCCCGGGACTAGCTACGGGTGAGCAGTTCTTC
CDR3: CASSFRPPGLATGEQFF
D: TRBD2
length: 17
V: TRBV27
J: TRBJ2-1
size: NA

DNA: TGTGCCAGCAGTTCGACACGAACCGGGAACACTGAAGCTTTCTTT
CDR3: CASSSTRTGNTEAFF
D: NA
length: 15
V: TRBV28
J: TRBJ1-1
size: NA

DNA: TGTGCCAGCAGTTCGAGGGTGAACTCTGGAAACACCATATATTTT
CDR3: CASSSRVNSGNTIYF
D: NA
length: 15
V: TRBV28
J: TRBJ1-3
size: NA

DNA: TGTGCCAGCAGTTACACGATGGGGGGTCCTGAAGCTTTCTTT
CDR3: CASSYTMGGPEAFF
D: NA
length: 14
V: TRBV6-5
J: TRBJ1-1
size: few

DNA: TGTGCCAGCAGTTACGATAAGGGGCCTATCTACGAGCAGTACTTC
CDR3: CASSYDKGPIYEQYF
D: NA
length: 15
V: TRBV6-5
J: TRBJ2-7
size: NA

DNA: TGTGCCAGTAGTATAACCGGGAGTCAAGAGACCCAGTACTTC
CDR3: CASSITGSQETQYF
D: NA
length: 14
V: TRBV19
J: TRBJ2-5
size: NA

DNA: TGTGCCAGCAGTTACTCGACTAGCCTTAGCCAGGAGCTGTTTTTT
CDR3: CASSYSTSLSQELFF
D: TRBD2
length: 15
V: TRBV6-6
J: TRBJ2-2
size: NA

DNA: TGCGCCAGCAGCCGAGGGACTAGCGCCACCTACGAGCAGTACTTC
CDR3: CASSRGTSATYEQYF
D: TRBD2
length: 15
V: TRBV4-1
J: TRBJ2-7
size: NA

DNA: TGTGCCAGCAGCTTAGTCGGGACAAGCTCCTACGAGCAGTACTTC
CDR3: CASSLVGTSSYEQYF
D: NA
length: 15
V: TRBV5-4
J: TRBJ2-7
size: NA

DNA: TGTGCCAGCAGTCGACAGGGGAACTATGGCTACACCTTC
CDR3: CASSRQGNYGYTF
D: TRBD1
length: 13
V: TRBV28
J: TRBJ1-2
size: NA

DNA: TGCGCCAGCAGCCCACAGACAGGGGGACCCTACGAGCAGTACTTC
CDR3: CASSPQTGGPYEQYF
D: TRBD1
length: 15
V: TRBV5-1
J: TRBJ2-7
size: NA

DNA: TGTGCCATCAGTGATCCGACTAGCGGGAGGGCCCTTTGGAAGTTCTTC
CDR3: CAISDPTSGRALWKFF
D: TRBD2
length: 16
V: TRBV10-3
J: TRBJ2-1
size: NA

DNA: TGTGCCAGCAGCTTGACTAGACATAGCAATCAGCCCCAGCATTTT
CDR3: CASSLTRHSNQPQHF
D: NA
length: 15
V: TRBV5-8
J: TRBJ1-5
size: NA

DNA: TGTGCCAGTAGTATCTCCGGACAGGGCTACGAGCAGTACTTC
CDR3: CASSISGQGYEQYF
D: TRBD1
length: 14
V: TRBV19
J: TRBJ2-7
size: NA

DNA: TGTGCCAGCAGTGAAGTAGTGGGGGGGCACGGCTACACCTTC
CDR3: CASSEVVGGHGYTF
D: NA
length: 14
V: TRBV25-1
J: TRBJ1-2
size: once

DNA: TGTGCCAGCAGCGTGTTGAGTCAGCCCCAGCATTTT
CDR3: CASSVLSQPQHF
D: NA
length: 12
V: TRBV7-9
J: TRBJ1-5
size: NA

DNA: TGTGCCACCAGCAGCCCATTTGGTGGGAGCTCAGCCGGGGGTAGTGGCAATCAGCCCCAGCATTTT
CDR3: CATSSPFGGSSAGGSGNQPQHF
D: NA
length: 22
V: TRBV15
J: TRBJ1-5
size: NA

DNA: TGTGCCAGCGGTCAGGGGACGGATACGCAGTATTTT
CDR3: CASGQGTDTQYF
D: NA
length: 12
V: TRBV11-2
J: TRBJ2-3
size: NA

DNA: TGCGCCAGCAGTGAGTCAATTAGCGGGATGAGCGAAGAGACCCAGTACTTC
CDR3: CASSESISGMSEETQYF
D: TRBD2
length: 17
V: TRBV10-2
J: TRBJ2-5
size: NA

DNA: TGTGCCAGCAGCTCCACGACTACACTCTACAATGAGCAGTTCTTC
CDR3: CASSSTTTLYNEQFF
D: NA
length: 15
V: TRBV7-9
J: TRBJ2-1
size: NA

DNA: TGTGCCAGCAGTTACACACAGGGTTACGAGCAGTACTTC
CDR3: CASSYTQGYEQYF
D: NA
length: 13
V: TRBV6-5
J: TRBJ2-7
size: NA

DNA: TGCGCCAGCAGCTCGGGGATCCCGCCCAATGAGCAGTTCTTC
CDR3: CASSSGIPPNEQFF
D: NA
length: 14
V: TRBV5-1
J: TRBJ2-1
size: NA

DNA: TGCGCCAGCAGCTTCGATGGGGGACTAGGAGGCTACACCTTC
CDR3: CASSFDGGLGGYTF
D: NA
length: 14
V: TRBV5-1
J: TRBJ1-2
size: NA

DNA: TGTGCCAGCAGCAAACAGGGGGTTTATAATGAAAAACTGTTTTTT
CDR3: CASSKQGVYNEKLFF
D: TRBD1
length: 15
V: TRBV7-9
J: TRBJ1-4
size: NA

DNA: TGTGCCAGCAGTCCCCAGGGGGAAAGTTACGAGCAGTACTTC
CDR3: CASSPQGESYEQYF
D: TRBD1
length: 14
V: TRBV27
J: TRBJ2-7
size: NA

DNA: TGCAGCGTTGAAGGAGAAACAGGGGGCACTGAAGCTTTCTTT
CDR3: CSVEGETGGTEAFF
D: TRBD1
length: 14
V: TRBV29-1
J: TRBJ1-1
size: NA

DNA: TGTGCCAGCAGCACCGGACTAGCGGCCTACAATGAGCAGTTCTTC
CDR3: CASSTGLAAYNEQFF
D: TRBD2
length: 15
V: TRBV5-4
J: TRBJ2-1
size: NA

DNA: TGTGCCAGCAGCTTTGGGTTGGACACTGTTTACAATGAGCAGTTCTTC
CDR3: CASSFGLDTVYNEQFF
D: NA
length: 16
V: TRBV11-3
J: TRBJ2-1
size: few

DNA: TGTGCCAGCAGTTTCGCCCCAGGGGCCGGGCAGCCCCAGCATTTT
CDR3: CASSFAPGAGQPQHF
D: NA
length: 15
V: TRBV27
J: TRBJ1-5
size: once

DNA: TGTGCCAGCAGCCTTGGACTAGCGGATGAGCAGTTCTTC
CDR3: CASSLGLADEQFF
D: TRBD2
length: 13
V: TRBV7-8
J: TRBJ2-1
size: NA